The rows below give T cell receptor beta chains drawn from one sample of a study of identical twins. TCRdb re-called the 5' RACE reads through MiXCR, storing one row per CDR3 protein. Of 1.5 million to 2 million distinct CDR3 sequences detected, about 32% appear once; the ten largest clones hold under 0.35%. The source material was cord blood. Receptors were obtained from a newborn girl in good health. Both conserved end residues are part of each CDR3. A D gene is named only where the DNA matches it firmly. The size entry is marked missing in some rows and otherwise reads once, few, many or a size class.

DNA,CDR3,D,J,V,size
TGTGCCAGCAGGTCGGGACTAGCGTTCAATGAGCAGTTCTTC,CASRSGLAFNEQFF,TRBD2,TRBJ2-1,TRBV11-2,-
TGTGCCACCAGTGATCGGGACAGGGACTGTGGCTACACCTTC,CATSDRDRDCGYTF,TRBD1,TRBJ1-2,TRBV24-1,-
TGTGCCAGCAGCCCAAGAAGCGGGGGTTTCTCCTACAATGAGCAGTTCTTC,CASSPRSGGFSYNEQFF,TRBD2,TRBJ2-1,TRBV18,few
TGCGCCAGCAGCCAAGTAGGGACTATCTATGGCTACACCTTC,CASSQVGTIYGYTF,-,TRBJ1-2,TRBV4-1,many
TGCAGCACAGGGTACCCGAACGAGCAGTACTTC,CSTGYPNEQYF,-,TRBJ2-7,TRBV20-1,few
TGCGCCAGCAGCTTGGGACAGGGGGCGCACACAGATACGCAGTATTTT,CASSLGQGAHTDTQYF,TRBD1,TRBJ2-3,TRBV5-1,-
TGTGCCACCAGTGTGGGGGGGACTTACAATGAGCAGTACTTC,CATSVGGTYNEQYF,TRBD2,TRBJ2-4,TRBV24-1,-
TGCAGCGTCTTGGCCCGGGACAGGGGTGTCTACGAGCAGTACTTC,CSVLARDRGVYEQYF,TRBD1,TRBJ2-7,TRBV29-1,-
TGTGCCAGCATGGGACACTTAAGCTCCTACGAGCAGTACTTC,CASMGHLSSYEQYF,-,TRBJ2-7,TRBV7-8,-
TGCAGCGTTGATCCGGGAACAGATACGCAGTATTTT,CSVDPGTDTQYF,-,TRBJ2-3,TRBV29-1,-